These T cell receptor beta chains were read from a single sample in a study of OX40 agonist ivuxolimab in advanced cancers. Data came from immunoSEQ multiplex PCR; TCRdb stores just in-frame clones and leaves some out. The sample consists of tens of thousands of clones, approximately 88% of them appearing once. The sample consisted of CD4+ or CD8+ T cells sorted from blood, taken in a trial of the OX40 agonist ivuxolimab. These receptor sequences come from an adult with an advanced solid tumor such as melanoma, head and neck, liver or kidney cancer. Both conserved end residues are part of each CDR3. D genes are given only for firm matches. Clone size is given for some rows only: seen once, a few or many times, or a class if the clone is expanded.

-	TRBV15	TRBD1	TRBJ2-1	TGTGCCACCAGCAGAGACAGACAGGGGGCGAAAGTTGAGCAGTTCTTC	CATSRDRQGAKVEQFF
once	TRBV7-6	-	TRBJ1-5	TGTGCCAGCAGCTTACACAGTTCTCAGCCCCAGCATTTT	CASSLHSSQPQHF
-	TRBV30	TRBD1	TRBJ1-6	TGTGCCTGGAGGCTGACAGGGGATTCACCCCTCCACTTT	CAWRLTGDSPLHF
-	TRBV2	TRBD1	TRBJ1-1	TGTGCCAGCAGCAGGACAGGGAACACTGAAGCTTTCTTT	CASSRTGNTEAFF
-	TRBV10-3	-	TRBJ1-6	TGTGCCATCAGTGATGGCTCCTCTCTTGGACCCCTCCACTTT	CAISDGSSLGPLHF
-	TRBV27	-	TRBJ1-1	TGTGCCAGCAGTCCGCGGACGGGCGGTGAAGCTTTCTTT	CASSPRTGGEAFF
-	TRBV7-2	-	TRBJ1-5	TGTGCCAGCAGTCTCAATAGCAATCAGCCCCAGCATTTT	CASSLNSNQPQHF
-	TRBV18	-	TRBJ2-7	TGTGCCAGCTCCACAGGGAGGTACGAGCAGTACTTC	CASSTGRYEQYF
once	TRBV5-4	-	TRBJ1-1	TGTGCCAGCAGCTTGCAAGGGGTTACTGAAGCTTTCTTT	CASSLQGVTEAFF
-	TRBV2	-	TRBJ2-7	TGTGCCAGCACGGTTAGGAACTACCGACGAGGGGACTACGAGCAGTACTTC	CASTVRNYRRGDYEQYF
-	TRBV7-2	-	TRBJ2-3	TGTGCCAGCAGCACTCGCGGGCCAGATACGCAGTATTTT	CASSTRGPDTQYF
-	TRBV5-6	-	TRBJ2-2	TGTGCCAGCAGCTTGGTGGACAGGAACACCGGGGAGCTGTTTTTT	CASSLVDRNTGELFF
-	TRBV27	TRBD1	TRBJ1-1	TGTGCCAGCAGATCCCTCAGGGGGAAGGCTGAAGCTTTCTTT	CASRSLRGKAEAFF
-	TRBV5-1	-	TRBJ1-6	TGCGCCAGCAGCCCACTACAAGGATATAATTCACCCCTCCACTTT	CASSPLQGYNSPLHF
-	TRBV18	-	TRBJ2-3	TGTGCCAGCTCACCTCGGGGTACCTTCACAGATACGCAGTATTTT	CASSPRGTFTDTQYF
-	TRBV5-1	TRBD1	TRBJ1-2	TGCGCCAGCAGCTTGGCGTCGGACAGGGGAATCTATGGCTACACCTTC	CASSLASDRGIYGYTF
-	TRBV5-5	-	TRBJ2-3	TGTGCCAGCAGCCGGGGGGACACCACAGATACGCAGTATTTT	CASSRGDTTDTQYF
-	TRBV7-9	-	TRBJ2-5	TGTGCCAGCAGCGAACCCAGAGAGACCCAGTACTTC	CASSEPRETQYF
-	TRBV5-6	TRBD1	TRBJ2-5	TGTGCCAGCAGCTACAGGACAGGGGGCGGGGAGACCCAGTACTTC	CASSYRTGGGETQYF
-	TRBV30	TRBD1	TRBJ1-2	TGTGCCTGGAGCCGCGGACAGGGTTCTGGCTACACCTTC	CAWSRGQGSGYTF
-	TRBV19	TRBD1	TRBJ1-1	TGTGCCAGTAGGGGGGGGACAGGGGCTGAAGCTTTCTTT	CASRGGTGAEAFF
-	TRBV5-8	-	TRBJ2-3	TGTGCCAGCAGCTTGGTGTCCTCCACAGATACGCAGTATTTT	CASSLVSSTDTQYF
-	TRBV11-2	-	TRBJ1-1	TGTGCCAGCAGCTTACCGGGACTCCGAGGGAAAACTTTCTTT	CASSLPGLRGKTFF
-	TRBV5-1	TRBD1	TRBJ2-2	TGCGCCAGCAGCTTCCTCCAACAGGGGGCGTCCGGGGAGCTGTTTTTT	CASSFLQQGASGELFF
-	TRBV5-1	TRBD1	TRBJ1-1	TGCGCCAGCAGCTTAGTTAGTTCGGGACAGGGGGCTTCTGAAGCTTTCTTT	CASSLVSSGQGASEAFF
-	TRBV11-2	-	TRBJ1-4	TGTGCCAGCAGCTCCGGAACTAATGAAAAACTGTTTTTT	CASSSGTNEKLFF
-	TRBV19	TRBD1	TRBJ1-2	TGTGCCAGTAGTACCTTGGGACAGTGGGCCTTC	CASSTLGQWAF
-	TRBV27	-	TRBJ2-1	TGTGCCAGCAGTTTCTCCGCGCGACAATCCTACAATGAGCAGTTCTTC	CASSFSARQSYNEQFF
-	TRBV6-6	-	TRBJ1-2	TGTGCCAGCAGTTACCCACAGGGACCTCAAGGCTACACCTTC	CASSYPQGPQGYTF
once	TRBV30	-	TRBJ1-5	TGTGCCTGGAGTGTAGGAGGCAGTCAGCCCCAGCATTTT	CAWSVGGSQPQHF
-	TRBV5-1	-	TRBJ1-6	TGCGCCAGCAGCTTGGCCGCAGGGTACGGATCACCCCTCCACTTT	CASSLAAGYGSPLHF
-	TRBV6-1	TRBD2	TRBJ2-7	TGTGCCAGCAGTGAAGTGACGGGAGCGGGGGACTACGAGCAGTACTTC	CASSEVTGAGDYEQYF
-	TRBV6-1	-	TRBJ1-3	TGTGCCAGCAGTGACAAGAGGGCCTCTGGAAACACCATATATTTT	CASSDKRASGNTIYF
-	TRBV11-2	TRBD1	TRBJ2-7	TGTGCCAGCAGCACTCCGACAGGGACCCACGAGCAGTACTTC	CASSTPTGTHEQYF
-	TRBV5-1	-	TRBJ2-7	TGCGCCAGCAGCTCTATCTATCCAGGGGTCTACGAGCAGTACTTC	CASSSIYPGVYEQYF
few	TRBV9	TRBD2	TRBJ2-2	TGTGCCAGCAGTCGTAGCGGGTTGAACACCGGGGAGCTGTTTTTT	CASSRSGLNTGELFF
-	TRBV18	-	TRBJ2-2	TGTGCCAGCTCACTTACCCCAGGCGCAGGGGACTCGAACACCGGGGAGCTGTTTTTT	CASSLTPGAGDSNTGELFF
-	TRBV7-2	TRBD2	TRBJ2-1	TGTGCCAGCAGCTCAACTAGCGGAGGCTACAATGAGCAGTTCTTC	CASSSTSGGYNEQFF
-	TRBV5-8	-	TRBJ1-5	TGTGCCAGCAGCTTAATCCCTAACAGACAGGTCAATCAGCCCCAGCATTTT	CASSLIPNRQVNQPQHF
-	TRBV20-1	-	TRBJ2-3	TGCAGTGCCATTAAGAGGGATACGCAGTATTTT	CSAIKRDTQYF
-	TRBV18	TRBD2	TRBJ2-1	TGTGCCAGCTCACCCGGGACTAGCGGGAGCTACAATGAGCAGTTCTTC	CASSPGTSGSYNEQFF
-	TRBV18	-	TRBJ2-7	TGTGCCAGCTCCTACCGGTCAGGGGAACACTACGAGCAGTACTTC	CASSYRSGEHYEQYF
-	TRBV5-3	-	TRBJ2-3	TGTGCCAGACTTCCACGGGAGCGCGACACAGATACGCAGTATTTT	CARLPRERDTDTQYF
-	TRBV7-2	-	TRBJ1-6	TGTGCCAGCAGCTTAGCAAGGAATAATTCACCCCTCCACTTT	CASSLARNNSPLHF
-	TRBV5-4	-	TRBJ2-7	TGTGCCAGCAGCTTGCCGTCCGGGAACCCCTACGAGCAGTACTTC	CASSLPSGNPYEQYF
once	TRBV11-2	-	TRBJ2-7	TGTGCCAGCAGGGGGACTTACGAGCAGTACTTC	CASRGTYEQYF
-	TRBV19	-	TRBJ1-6	TGTGCCAGTAGTAGACAGCTACCTAATTCACCCCTCCACTTT	CASSRQLPNSPLHF
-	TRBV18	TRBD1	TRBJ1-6	TGTGCCAGCTCACCTCAGGGACAGGGGAATTCACCCCTCCACTTT	CASSPQGQGNSPLHF
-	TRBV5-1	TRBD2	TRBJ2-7	TGCGCCAGCAGCTTTGGTGAAGCGGGGGGACTAAGCGAGCAGTACTTC	CASSFGEAGGLSEQYF
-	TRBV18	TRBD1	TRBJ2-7	TGTGCCAGCTCACCCTCGGACAGGGGTAACGAGCAGTACTTC	CASSPSDRGNEQYF
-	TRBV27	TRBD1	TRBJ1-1	TGTGCCAGCAGTACCACCGGGACAGGGGGCACTGAAGCTTTCTTT	CASSTTGTGGTEAFF
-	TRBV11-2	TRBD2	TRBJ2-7	TGTGCCAGCAGCTTAGTTGGCGGGGGGAGCTCCTACGAGCAGTACTTC	CASSLVGGGSSYEQYF
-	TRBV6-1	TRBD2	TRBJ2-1	TGTGCCAGCAGGCACCTAGCGGGGGGTTACAATGAGCAGTTCTTC	CASRHLAGGYNEQFF
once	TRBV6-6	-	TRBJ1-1	TGTGCCAGCAGTTACTCAGGTGCTGGTGAAGCTTTCTTT	CASSYSGAGEAFF
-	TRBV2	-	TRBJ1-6	TGTGCCAGCAGGGCCACTCCGGGGCCCGATAATTCACCCCTCCACTTT	CASRATPGPDNSPLHF
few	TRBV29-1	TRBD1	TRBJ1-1	TGCAGCGCCGGACAGGGGGCGGGGACTGAAGCTTTCTTT	CSAGQGAGTEAFF
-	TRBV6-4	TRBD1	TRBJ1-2	TGTGCCAGCAGTGACTCGGGACAGGGATATGGCTACACCTTC	CASSDSGQGYGYTF